Listed below are T cell receptor beta chains from one sample, sequenced in a study of CD8 T cells in ankylosing spondylitis. TCRdb fed the 5' RACE reads into MiXCR, producing one record per CDR3 protein. Of under 400,000 distinct CDR3 sequences listed, under 14% were seen once; the top ten hold around 8.4%. Sequencing used blood, either unsorted or a sorted T cell fraction (not recorded which). Source of these receptors: a female donor with ankylosing spondylitis or in good health (not recorded which). The CDR3 runs from the conserved cysteine through the conserved F or W. Each record gives: J gene, CDR3 length, D gene, clone size, V gene, CDR3 DNA, CDR3 protein. The D gene is left open where the match is weak. For some rows the clone size is stated as once, few or many, or as a class when expanded; others skip it.

J: TRBJ2-7
length: 13
D: TRBD1
size: many
V: TRBV27
DNA: TGTGCCAGCAGACGGGACAGGTTGGACGAGCAGTACTTC
CDR3: CASRRDRLDEQYF

J: TRBJ2-7
length: 16
D: TRBD2
size: few
V: TRBV5-1
DNA: TGCGCCAGCAGCTTGTCGGTGGGGCTAGCGGGCTACGAGCAGTACTTC
CDR3: CASSLSVGLAGYEQYF

J: TRBJ1-4
length: 14
D: TRBD1
size: many
V: TRBV5-1
DNA: TGCGCCAGCAGCAGGGACAGGGCGAATGAAAAACTGTTTTTT
CDR3: CASSRDRANEKLFF

J: TRBJ2-7
length: 11
D: NA
size: NA
V: TRBV24-1
DNA: TGTGCCACCAGTGGTCCCCCTGAGCAGTACTTC
CDR3: CATSGPPEQYF

J: TRBJ1-1
length: 14
D: NA
size: many
V: TRBV5-6
DNA: TGTGCCAGCAGCTTCGGGAATTTGAACACTGAAGCTTTCTTT
CDR3: CASSFGNLNTEAFF

J: TRBJ2-7
length: 15
D: NA
size: NA
V: TRBV20-1
DNA: TGCAGTGCTAGGGATTTCATCCGGGTAGACTACGAGCAGTACTTC
CDR3: CSARDFIRVDYEQYF

J: TRBJ1-2
length: 15
D: TRBD1
size: many
V: TRBV4-1
DNA: TGCGCCAGCAGCCCTGACAGGGTAGCTAACTATGGCTACACCTTC
CDR3: CASSPDRVANYGYTF

J: TRBJ2-3
length: 16
D: NA
size: NA
V: TRBV7-9
DNA: TGTGCCAGCAGCTTAGTGGTAGGCGGGACCACAGATACGCAGTATTTT
CDR3: CASSLVVGGTTDTQYF

J: TRBJ2-3
length: 13
D: NA
size: many
V: TRBV12-3/TRBV12-4
DNA: TGTGCCAGCATGCGGAGTACCACAGATACGCAGTATTTT
CDR3: CASMRSTTDTQYF

J: TRBJ2-7
length: 13
D: NA
size: NA
V: TRBV5-1
DNA: TGCGCCAGCAGCGTACACAGAGCTGGCGAGCAGTACTTC
CDR3: CASSVHRAGEQYF

J: TRBJ2-2
length: 16
D: TRBD1
size: many
V: TRBV28
DNA: TGTGCCAGCAGCCCCCGGGACAGACAAACCACCGGGGAGCTGTTTTTT
CDR3: CASSPRDRQTTGELFF

J: TRBJ2-1
length: 19
D: NA
size: NA
V: TRBV20-1
DNA: TGCTGTGCTAGAGATGGGTTGGAGGGGCCAGATCCCTTTTACAATGAGCAGTTCTTC
CDR3: CCARDGLEGPDPFYNEQFF

J: TRBJ1-2
length: 16
D: NA
size: NA
V: TRBV12-3/TRBV12-4
DNA: TGTGCCAGCAGCTCCAATGAGAAGTTTGAGGAGAATGGCTACACCTTC
CDR3: CASSSNEKFEENGYTF

J: TRBJ2-3
length: 13
D: NA
size: NA
V: TRBV28
DNA: TGTGCCAGCATAAGCTCGAACACAGATACGCAGTATTTT
CDR3: CASISSNTDTQYF

J: TRBJ1-1
length: 14
D: NA
size: NA
V: TRBV5-1
DNA: TGCGCCAGCACTCCCTTGGGGGAGGGCACTGAAGCTTTCTTT
CDR3: CASTPLGEGTEAFF

J: TRBJ1-2
length: 15
D: TRBD1
size: many
V: TRBV7-2
DNA: TGTGCCAGCAGCCCCCGGGACAGCCCTAACTATGGCTACACCTTC
CDR3: CASSPRDSPNYGYTF

J: TRBJ2-5
length: 15
D: TRBD1
size: NA
V: TRBV5-1
DNA: TGCGCCAGCAGCCCCGGGACAGGGGTATCAGAGACCCAGTACTTC
CDR3: CASSPGTGVSETQYF

J: TRBJ2-3
length: 15
D: NA
size: many
V: TRBV5-1
DNA: TGCGCCAGCAGCTTCCATCAGGGCTGGGGAGATACGCAGTATTTT
CDR3: CASSFHQGWGDTQYF

J: TRBJ1-6
length: 21
D: TRBD1
size: NA
V: TRBV24-1
DNA: TGTGGGACCAGTTATTTTATCCGGGACAGCGATCATCCCCCGAATAATTCACCCCTCCACTTT
CDR3: CGTSYFIRDSDHPPNNSPLHF

J: TRBJ1-4
length: 14
D: TRBD1
size: many
V: TRBV12-3/TRBV12-4
DNA: TGTGCCAGCAGTCCCCAGGGGGGAAATGAAAAACTGTTTTTT
CDR3: CASSPQGGNEKLFF

J: TRBJ2-5
length: 12
D: NA
size: many
V: TRBV29-1
DNA: TGCAGCGTGGGGACAATTCGGGAGACCCAGTACTTC
CDR3: CSVGTIRETQYF

J: TRBJ2-5
length: 13
D: NA
size: NA
V: TRBV15
DNA: TGTGCCACCAGCAGAGCACCTCAAGAGACCCAGTACTTC
CDR3: CATSRAPQETQYF

J: TRBJ2-7
length: 16
D: TRBD1
size: few
V: TRBV6-1
DNA: TGTGCCAGCACCCGACCGGGACAGGGAGACTCCTACGAGCAGTACTTC
CDR3: CASTRPGQGDSYEQYF

J: TRBJ2-1
length: 19
D: NA
size: many
V: TRBV24-1
DNA: TGTGCCACCAGTGATTCCCCGGGTTTAGGGGGGGAATGGTACAATGAGCAGTTCTTC
CDR3: CATSDSPGLGGEWYNEQFF

J: TRBJ2-1
length: 13
D: NA
size: many
V: TRBV5-6
DNA: TGTGCCAGCAGCTTGGACAGGTACAATGAGCAGTTCTTC
CDR3: CASSLDRYNEQFF

J: TRBJ2-3
length: 14
D: NA
size: many
V: TRBV7-9
DNA: TGTGCCAGCAGCATGGTAGGGGGCACAGATACGCAGTATTTT
CDR3: CASSMVGGTDTQYF

J: TRBJ2-1
length: 15
D: TRBD2
size: many
V: TRBV5-1
DNA: TGCGCCAGCAGTACAAGCGGGGGAGCTTACAATGAGCAGTTCTTC
CDR3: CASSTSGGAYNEQFF

J: TRBJ1-1
length: 13
D: NA
size: many
V: TRBV5-1
DNA: TGCGCCAGCCGACCTCGGATGGACACTGAAGCTTTCTTT
CDR3: CASRPRMDTEAFF

J: TRBJ2-1
length: 15
D: TRBD2
size: NA
V: TRBV5-1
DNA: TGCGCCAGCGGCGGACTAGCGGGGGCCTACAATGAGCAGTTCTTC
CDR3: CASGGLAGAYNEQFF

J: TRBJ2-1
length: 15
D: NA
size: many
V: TRBV10-3
DNA: TGTGCCATCAGTGAGGAGGGACTTTCCTACAATGAGCAGTTCTTC
CDR3: CAISEEGLSYNEQFF

J: TRBJ1-2
length: 13
D: TRBD1
size: NA
V: TRBV20-1
DNA: TGCAGTGCTAGAGAACAGGGGGCAGGGGGCTACACCTTC
CDR3: CSAREQGAGGYTF

J: TRBJ2-1
length: 16
D: TRBD2
size: NA
V: TRBV15
DNA: TGTGCCACCAGCACTCGACTAGCGGGCTCCTACAATGAGCAGTTCTTC
CDR3: CATSTRLAGSYNEQFF

J: TRBJ2-5
length: 14
D: TRBD2
size: few
V: TRBV2
DNA: TGTGCCAGCAGTGGGGCTAGCGGGGGGTTGACCCAGTACTTC
CDR3: CASSGASGGLTQYF

J: TRBJ1-1
length: 14
D: NA
size: many
V: TRBV15
DNA: TGTGCCACCGGTCGTACATTGATGAACACTGAAGCTTTCTTT
CDR3: CATGRTLMNTEAFF

J: TRBJ2-1
length: 17
D: TRBD2
size: many
V: TRBV10-3
DNA: TGTGCCATCAGTGAAAACTTTGCGGGAGTTGTCTACAATGAGCAGTTCTTC
CDR3: CAISENFAGVVYNEQFF

J: TRBJ2-2
length: 14
D: TRBD1
size: many
V: TRBV5-1
DNA: TGCGCCAGCGCGACAGGGACGAACACCGGGGAGCTGTTTTTT
CDR3: CASATGTNTGELFF

J: TRBJ2-5
length: 16
D: TRBD2
size: NA
V: TRBV5-1
DNA: TGCGCCAGCAGCTTCCCGGGACTAGCGGGATTAGAGACCCAGTACTTC
CDR3: CASSFPGLAGLETQYF

J: TRBJ1-1
length: 14
D: TRBD1
size: few
V: TRBV7-9
DNA: TGTGCCAGCAGCAGACAGGGGGTGAACACTGAAGCTTTCTTT
CDR3: CASSRQGVNTEAFF

J: TRBJ1-5
length: 17
D: NA
size: many
V: TRBV24-1
DNA: TGTGCCACCAGTGATAGCTCGACAGCGAGGGGCGTTCAGCCCCAGCATTTT
CDR3: CATSDSSTARGVQPQHF

J: TRBJ2-3
length: 16
D: NA
size: NA
V: TRBV11-3
DNA: TGTGCCAGCAGCTCTTCCTTCGATGTTGACACAGATACGCAGTATTTT
CDR3: CASSSSFDVDTDTQYF

J: TRBJ1-2
length: 16
D: TRBD1
size: many
V: TRBV20-1
DNA: TGCAGTGCGCCGAAAGGGACAGGGGGTAGGAGCTATGGCTACACCTTC
CDR3: CSAPKGTGGRSYGYTF

J: TRBJ2-7
length: 14
D: TRBD2
size: few
V: TRBV18
DNA: TGTGCCAGCTCGCCCGGGGGGTGGACCTACGAGCAGTACTTC
CDR3: CASSPGGWTYEQYF

J: TRBJ2-5
length: 15
D: TRBD1
size: NA
V: TRBV15
DNA: TGTGCCACCAGCGGGGGACAGGGCACACAAGAGACCCAGTACTTC
CDR3: CATSGGQGTQETQYF

J: TRBJ2-3
length: 16
D: NA
size: NA
V: TRBV28
DNA: TGTGCCAGCAGTCCGAATGGCGGGGCCCAGGGAGATACGCAGTATTTT
CDR3: CASSPNGGAQGDTQYF

J: TRBJ2-7
length: 17
D: TRBD2
size: NA
V: TRBV3-1
DNA: TGTGCCAGCAGCCAGACAACGGAGGCTAGCGGACCCTACGAGCAGTACTTC
CDR3: CASSQTTEASGPYEQYF

J: TRBJ1-4
length: 16
D: TRBD1
size: NA
V: TRBV5-1
DNA: TGCGCCAGCAGCTTACTCCCCGTAGACAGGGATGAAAAACTGTTTTTT
CDR3: CASSLLPVDRDEKLFF

J: TRBJ2-4
length: 13
D: NA
size: many
V: TRBV20-1
DNA: TGCAGTGCTAGAGGGACTGACAAAAACATTCAGTACTTC
CDR3: CSARGTDKNIQYF

J: TRBJ1-4
length: 13
D: NA
size: once
V: TRBV6-5
DNA: TGTGCCAGCAGTTACTGGAGCGATGAAAAACTGTTTTTT
CDR3: CASSYWSDEKLFF

J: TRBJ2-7
length: 15
D: TRBD1
size: many
V: TRBV7-2
DNA: TGTGCCAGCACCAAAATGGGGACAGGAGAGTACGAGCAGTACTTC
CDR3: CASTKMGTGEYEQYF

J: TRBJ1-2
length: 14
D: NA
size: NA
V: TRBV10-3
DNA: TGTGCCATCAGAGAGGACAGAGCTAACTATGGCTACACCTTC
CDR3: CAIREDRANYGYTF

J: TRBJ1-1
length: 14
D: NA
size: few
V: TRBV5-1
DNA: TGCGCCAGCAGCTTGGGGGGTTTAAGGTCTGAAGCTTTCTTT
CDR3: CASSLGGLRSEAFF

J: TRBJ2-7
length: 16
D: TRBD1
size: few
V: TRBV5-1
DNA: TGCGCCAGCAGCCGGACAGGGGGACTTAGCTCCTACGAGCAGTACTTC
CDR3: CASSRTGGLSSYEQYF

J: TRBJ2-3
length: 14
D: NA
size: many
V: TRBV7-2
DNA: TGTGCCAGCAGCTTACGGGCAATGACAGATACGCAGTATTTT
CDR3: CASSLRAMTDTQYF

J: TRBJ1-3
length: 16
D: TRBD1
size: many
V: TRBV7-9
DNA: TGTGCCAGCAGCCGGGACAGCTCGCCCCTTGGAAACACCATATATTTT
CDR3: CASSRDSSPLGNTIYF